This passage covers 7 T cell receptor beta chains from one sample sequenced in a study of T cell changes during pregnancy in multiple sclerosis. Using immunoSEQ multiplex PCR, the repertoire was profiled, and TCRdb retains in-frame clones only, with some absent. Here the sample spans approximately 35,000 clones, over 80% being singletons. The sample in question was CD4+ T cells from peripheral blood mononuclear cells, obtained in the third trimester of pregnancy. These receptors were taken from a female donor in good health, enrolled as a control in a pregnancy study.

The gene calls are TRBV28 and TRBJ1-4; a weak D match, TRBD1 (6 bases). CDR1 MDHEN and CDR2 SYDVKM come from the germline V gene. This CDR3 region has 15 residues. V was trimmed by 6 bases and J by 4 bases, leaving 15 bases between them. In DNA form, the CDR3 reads TGTGCCAGCAGAACTCAGAGGGGGGGTAATGAAAAACTGTTTTTT. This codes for CASRTQRGGNEKLFF.

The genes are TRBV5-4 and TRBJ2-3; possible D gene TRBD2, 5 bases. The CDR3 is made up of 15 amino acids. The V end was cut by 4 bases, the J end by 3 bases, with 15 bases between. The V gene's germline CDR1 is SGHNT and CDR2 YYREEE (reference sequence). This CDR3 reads CASSPSGDLTDTQYF. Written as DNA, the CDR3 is TGTGCCAGCAGCCCGAGCGGCGACTTAACAGATACGCAGTATTTT.

The CDR3 spells CASSYSSSADTQYF. The CDR3 DNA reads TGTGCCAGCAGTTACTCGTCTAGCGCAGATACGCAGTATTTT. The chain combines TRBV6-6 with TRBJ2-3; tentatively, D is TRBD2 (6 bases). The CDR3 length is 14 residues. The germline V gene encodes CDR1 MNHNY and CDR2 SVGAGI (reference sequence). The V and J ends lost 0 bases and 4 bases respectively, with 8 bases between them.

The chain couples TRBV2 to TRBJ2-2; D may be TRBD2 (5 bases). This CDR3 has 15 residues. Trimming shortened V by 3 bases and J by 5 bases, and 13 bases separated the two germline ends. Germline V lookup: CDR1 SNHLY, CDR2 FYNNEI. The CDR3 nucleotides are TGTGCCAGCAGTGATAGTAGGCCGGGGACCGGGGAGCTGTTTTTT. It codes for CASSDSRPGTGELFF. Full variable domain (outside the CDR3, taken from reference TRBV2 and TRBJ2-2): EPEVTQTPSHQVTQMGQEVILRCVPISNHLYFYWYRQILGQKVEFLVSFYNNEISEKSEIFDDQFSVERPDGSNFTLKIRSTKLEDSAMYFCASSDSRPGTGELFFGEGSRLTVL.

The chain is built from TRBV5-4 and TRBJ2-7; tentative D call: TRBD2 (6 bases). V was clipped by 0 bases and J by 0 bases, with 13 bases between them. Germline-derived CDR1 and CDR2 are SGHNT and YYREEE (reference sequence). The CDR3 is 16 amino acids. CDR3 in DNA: TGTGCCAGCAGCTTGGGTGCCGGGGGAACCTCCTACGAGCAGTACTTC. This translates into CASSLGAGGTSYEQYF.

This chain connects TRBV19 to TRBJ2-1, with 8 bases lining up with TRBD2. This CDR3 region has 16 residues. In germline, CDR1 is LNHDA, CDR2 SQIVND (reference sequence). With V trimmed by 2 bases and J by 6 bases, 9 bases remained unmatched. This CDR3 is CASSIIGGRSGNEQFF. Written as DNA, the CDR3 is TGTGCCAGTAGTATAATTGGCGGGAGGTCGGGCAATGAGCAGTTCTTC.

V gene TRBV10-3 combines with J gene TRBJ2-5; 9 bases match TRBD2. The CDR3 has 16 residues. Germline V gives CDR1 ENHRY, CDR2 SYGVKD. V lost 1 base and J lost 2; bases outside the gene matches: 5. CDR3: CAISEFLAGLQETQYF. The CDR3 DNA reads TGTGCCATCAGTGAGTTCCTAGCGGGACTACAAGAGACCCAGTACTTC.